This T cell receptor (beta chain) was profiled in a study of cytomegalovirus exposure and HLA in healthy donors. PCR was performed using 60 Vbeta and 13 Jbeta primers. Assay used: immunoSEQ multiplex PCR; TCRdb lists only in-frame clones, some missing. In the table there are 110,000 to 150,000 clones, around a tenth of which are singletons. This clone occurred a few times. Sequences were obtained from PBMCs. The clonotype comes from a man between 50 and 59 years old in good health and CMV-seronegative.

CDR3 region: CASSQVGTGNTGELFF. CDR3 nucleotides: TGTGCCAGCAGCCAAGTCGGTACAGGAAACACCGGGGAGCTGTTTTTT. The V call is TRBV14, the J call TRBJ2-2, with D possibly matching TRBD1 (5 bases). The V end lost 1 base, the J end lost 2 bases, and 11 bases lay between the germline ends. CDR3 size: 16 residues. The germline V gene has CDR1 SGHDN and CDR2 FVKESK.